Listed below are T cell receptor beta chains from one sample, sequenced in a study of persistence of HIV-infected CD4 T cells. Their antigens remain unidentified. TCRdb's table, derived via immunoSEQ multiplex PCR, lists solely in-frame clones and lacks some. The sample shows under 15,000 clones, less than 75% of them seen only once. Sample: CD4+ T cells sorted from PBMCs after roughly 18-hour stimulation, taken from a patient who received antiretroviral therapy. All receptors come from an adult man with HIV who was CMV-seropositive. The CDR3 runs from the conserved cysteine through the conserved F or W. The order of the fields is clone size, J gene, D gene, V gene, CDR3 protein, CDR3 DNA. D genes are given only for firm matches. Clone size is not always given. Where it is, it says once, few, many or a class for expanded clones.

- | TRBJ1-4 | TRBD1 | TRBV5-8 | CASSPTDRGNEKLFF | TGTGCCAGCAGCCCAACCGACAGGGGGAATGAAAAACTGTTTTTT
- | TRBJ2-3 | - | TRBV5-1 | CASSSQGTDTQYF | TGCGCCAGCAGCTCCCAGGGTACAGATACGCAGTATTTT
- | TRBJ1-1 | TRBD1 | TRBV2 | CASSQTGEVTEAFF | TGTGCCAGCAGCCAGACAGGGGAGGTCACTGAAGCTTTCTTT
few | TRBJ1-5 | TRBD1 | TRBV19 | CASSPTGTSNQPQHF | TGTGCCAGTAGTCCGACAGGGACCAGCAATCAGCCCCAGCATTTT
- | TRBJ2-3 | TRBD2 | TRBV11-2 | CASSLISGSTDTQYF | TGTGCCAGCAGCTTAATTAGCGGGAGCACAGATACGCAGTATTTT
- | TRBJ2-5 | - | TRBV28 | CASTAPGPETQYF | TGTGCCAGCACCGCCCCCGGACCAGAGACCCAGTACTTC
- | TRBJ2-7 | TRBD1 | TRBV5-1 | CASSAGTAPYEQYF | TGCGCCAGCAGCGCAGGGACAGCACCCTACGAGCAGTACTTC
once | TRBJ2-7 | - | TRBV27 | CASREAGTYEQYF | TGTGCCAGCAGAGAGGCCGGGACCTACGAGCAGTACTTC
- | TRBJ2-7 | TRBD1 | TRBV3-1/TRBV3-2 | CASSIQGQQYF | TGTGCCAGCAGCATACAGGGGCAGCAGTACTTC
- | TRBJ1-2 | TRBD1 | TRBV2 | CASSVQGGVYGYTF | TGTGCCAGCAGTGTGCAGGGGGGGGTCTATGGCTACACCTTC
- | TRBJ1-5 | - | TRBV6-4 | CASSPDSNQPQHF | TGTGCCAGCAGCCCCGACAGCAATCAGCCCCAGCATTTT
- | TRBJ2-7 | - | TRBV6-2/TRBV6-3 | CASSKGYEQYF | TGTGCCAGCAGCAAGGGCTACGAGCAGTACTTC
- | TRBJ2-1 | TRBD2 | TRBV6-1 | CASSEALFGAGGYNEQFF | TGTGCCAGCAGTGAAGCGCTGTTTGGGGCGGGGGGCTACAATGAGCAGTTCTTC
- | TRBJ1-4 | TRBD1 | TRBV10-3 | CASSGQGSEKLFF | TGTGCCAGTTCGGGACAGGGGAGTGAAAAACTGTTTTTT
- | TRBJ2-2 | TRBD1 | TRBV15 | CATSRVRGQGSTGELFF | TGTGCCACCAGCAGAGTTAGGGGACAGGGATCAACCGGGGAGCTGTTTTTT
- | TRBJ1-4 | - | TRBV7-9 | CASSLNRDSINEKLFF | TGTGCCAGCAGTTTGAACCGGGACTCCATTAATGAAAAACTGTTTTTT
few | TRBJ2-3 | TRBD2 | TRBV7-9 | CASSLGLARTDTQYF | TGTGCCAGCAGTCTCGGACTAGCGAGGACAGATACGCAGTATTTT
- | TRBJ2-7 | TRBD2 | TRBV7-2 | CASSSRTSGGLNEQYF | TGTGCCAGCAGCTCTCGGACTAGCGGGGGGCTCAACGAGCAGTACTTC
- | TRBJ1-2 | TRBD1 | TRBV6-5 | CASSGQGFNGYTF | TGTGCCAGCAGCGGACAGGGTTTTAATGGCTACACCTTC
- | TRBJ2-3 | - | TRBV5-1 | CASSFQDEDTQYF | TGCGCCAGCAGCTTCCAGGATGAAGATACGCAGTATTTT
- | TRBJ2-1 | - | TRBV12-3/TRBV12-4 | CASSLMGQSEFF | TGTGCCAGCAGTTTAATGGGCCAGTCCGAGTTCTTC
medium-sized | TRBJ2-7 | TRBD1 | TRBV7-8 | CASSLMGQVWYEQYF | TGTGCCAGCAGCTTAATGGGACAGGTCTGGTACGAGCAGTACTTC
- | TRBJ2-1 | - | TRBV10-3 | CAITDEAYNEQFF | TGTGCCATTACGGACGAAGCCTACAATGAGCAGTTCTTC
few | TRBJ1-2 | TRBD1 | TRBV6-5 | CASSSIPGQGGDGYTF | TGTGCCAGCAGTTCAATACCGGGACAGGGGGGAGATGGCTACACCTTC
once | TRBJ1-6 | - | TRBV7-3 | CASSLTWDSPLHF | TGTGCCAGCAGCTTAACTTGGGATTCACCCCTCCACTTT
few | TRBJ2-7 | TRBD2 | TRBV5-1 | CASSLVPGLAGGSYEQYF | TGCGCCAGCAGCTTGGTACCGGGACTAGCGGGGGGCTCCTACGAGCAGTACTTC
- | TRBJ2-7 | TRBD1 | TRBV5-1 | CASSFGGTGSYEQYF | TGCGCCAGCAGCTTCGGCGGGACAGGGTCCTACGAGCAGTACTTC
- | TRBJ1-5 | TRBD1 | TRBV6-4 | CASSDYRDSNSNQPQHF | TGTGCCAGCAGTGATTACCGGGACAGCAATAGCAATCAGCCCCAGCATTTT
- | TRBJ2-7 | - | TRBV5-1 | CASSWEQGPYEQYF | TGCGCCAGCAGCTGGGAGCAGGGCCCCTACGAGCAGTACTTC
- | TRBJ1-5 | - | TRBV6-5 | CASRRDPAGSQPQHF | TGTGCCAGCAGACGGGACCCCGCGGGGAGTCAGCCCCAGCATTTT
- | TRBJ1-2 | - | TRBV7-2 | CASSLDGTLLNSGYTF | TGTGCCAGCAGCTTAGACGGGACACTCCTTAACTCTGGCTACACCTTC
- | TRBJ1-6 | - | TRBV7-3 | CASSLQGSSPLHF | TGTGCCAGCAGCTTGCAGGGTAGTTCACCCCTCCACTTT
- | TRBJ1-2 | - | TRBV14 | CASSKRQGLGYTF | TGTGCCAGCAGCAAAAGGCAGGGACTTGGCTACACCTTC
- | TRBJ2-1 | - | TRBV14 | CASSQWRLSSYNEQFF | TGTGCCAGCAGCCAATGGAGACTGTCTTCCTACAATGAGCAGTTCTTC
- | TRBJ2-3 | TRBD2 | TRBV7-7 | CASSVSSGGATDTQYF | TGTGCCAGCAGCGTTTCTAGCGGGGGGGCGACAGATACGCAGTATTTT
- | TRBJ1-2 | TRBD1 | TRBV18 | CASSPQTQTGGHYGYTF | TGTGCCAGCTCACCACAAACCCAGACAGGGGGACACTATGGCTACACCTTC
- | TRBJ2-7 | - | TRBV18 | CASSQGIEEQYF | TGTGCCAGCTCACAGGGGATTGAGGAGCAGTACTTC
- | TRBJ1-6 | TRBD1 | TRBV7-2 | CASSLLDRASPLHF | TGTGCCAGCAGCTTGCTGGACAGGGCTTCACCCCTCCACTTT
- | TRBJ2-7 | TRBD1 | TRBV9 | CASSKRDRVYHEQYF | TGTGCCAGCAGCAAACGGGACAGGGTATACCACGAGCAGTACTTC
- | TRBJ1-1 | TRBD1 | TRBV4-2 | CASSQGVPGQPNTEAFF | TGTGCCAGCAGCCAAGGGGTTCCGGGACAGCCGAACACTGAAGCTTTCTTT
- | TRBJ2-3 | - | TRBV7-6 | CASSLAPSTDTQYF | TGTGCCAGCAGCTTAGCCCCTAGCACAGATACGCAGTATTTT
- | TRBJ1-1 | - | TRBV2 | CASSLAAERNMNTEAFF | TGTGCCAGCAGTTTGGCGGCGGAACGGAACATGAACACTGAAGCTTTCTTT
- | TRBJ2-1 | TRBD2 | TRBV19 | CASSIRRGEVHEQFF | TGTGCCAGTAGTATAAGGCGGGGGGAAGTCCACGAGCAGTTCTTC
- | TRBJ1-2 | - | TRBV5-4 | CASSSDGLYGYTF | TGTGCCAGCAGCTCTGACGGACTCTATGGCTACACCTTC
- | TRBJ2-6 | - | TRBV28 | CASSFRAGKAPGANVLTF | TGTGCCAGCAGTTTTAGGGCAGGGAAGGCGCCCGGGGCCAACGTCCTGACTTTC
- | TRBJ2-3 | - | TRBV5-1 | CASSLTGASTDTQYF | TGCGCCAGCAGCTTGACCGGGGCTAGCACAGATACGCAGTATTTT
few | TRBJ1-5 | - | TRBV18 | CASSPPDSLRQPQHF | TGTGCCAGCTCACCACCGGACAGTCTAAGGCAGCCCCAGCATTTT
- | TRBJ2-3 | TRBD1 | TRBV5-1 | CASSLPLGQGNTDTQYF | TGCGCCAGCAGCTTGCCGCTCGGACAGGGTAACACAGATACGCAGTATTTT
few | TRBJ2-1 | - | TRBV5-1 | CASSLTVRYNEQFF | TGCGCCAGCAGCTTGACGGTCCGCTACAATGAGCAGTTCTTC
once | TRBJ1-3 | - | TRBV29-1 | CSVGQDGNTIYF | TGCAGCGTTGGGCAGGACGGAAACACCATATATTTT
- | TRBJ2-2 | - | TRBV7-2 | CASSETRMNTGELFF | TGTGCCAGCAGCGAGACTCGAATGAACACCGGGGAGCTGTTTTTT
- | TRBJ2-3 | TRBD1 | TRBV28 | CASSSPGQGVTDTQYF | TGTGCCAGCAGTTCACCGGGACAGGGGGTTACAGATACGCAGTATTTT
- | TRBJ1-6 | - | TRBV3-1/TRBV3-2 | CASSQVRGGNSPLHF | TGTGCCAGCAGCCAAGTTAGGGGTGGGAATTCACCCCTCCACTTT
- | TRBJ2-7 | - | TRBV5-1 | CASSMGVMNYEQYF | TGCGCCAGCAGCATGGGAGTAATGAACTACGAGCAGTACTTC
- | TRBJ1-4 | - | TRBV28 | CASSRRKATNEKLFF | TGTGCCAGCTCCCGGCGGAAAGCAACTAATGAAAAACTGTTTTTT
- | TRBJ1-4 | - | TRBV5-1 | CASSFGRAGEKLFF | TGCGCCAGCAGCTTCGGCAGGGCGGGTGAAAAACTGTTTTTT
- | TRBJ2-1 | TRBD1 | TRBV16 | CASSQSRQGGPNEQFF | TGTGCCAGCAGCCAATCTCGACAGGGGGGGCCAAATGAGCAGTTCTTC